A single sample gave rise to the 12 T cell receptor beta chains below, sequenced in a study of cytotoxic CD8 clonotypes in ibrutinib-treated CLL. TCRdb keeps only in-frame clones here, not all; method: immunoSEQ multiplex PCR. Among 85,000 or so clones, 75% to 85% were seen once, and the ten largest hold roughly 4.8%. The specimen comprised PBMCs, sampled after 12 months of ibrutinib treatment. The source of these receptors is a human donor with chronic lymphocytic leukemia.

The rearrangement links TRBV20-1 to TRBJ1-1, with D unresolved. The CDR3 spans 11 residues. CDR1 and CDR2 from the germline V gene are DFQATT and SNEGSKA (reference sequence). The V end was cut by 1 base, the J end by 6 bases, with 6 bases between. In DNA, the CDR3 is TGCAGTGCTAGAGGGGTCCCTGAAGCTTTCTTT. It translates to CSARGVPEAFF.

In DNA form, the CDR3 reads TGTGCCAGCAGCTTAGATCTTGCGACAGGTGCGAGCTCCTACGAGCAGTACTTC. It codes for CASSLDLATGASSYEQYF. The chain uses TRBV11-2 and TRBJ2-7; TRBD1 is a possible D gene (6 bases). CDR1 is SGHAT and CDR2 is FQNNGV in the germline V gene. V was cut by 0 bases and J by 0 bases, with 18 bases left in between. The length of the CDR3 is 18 residues.

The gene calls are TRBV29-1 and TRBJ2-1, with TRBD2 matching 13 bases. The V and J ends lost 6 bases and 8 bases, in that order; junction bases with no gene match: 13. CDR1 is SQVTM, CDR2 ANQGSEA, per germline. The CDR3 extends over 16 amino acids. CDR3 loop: CSVTRTGTSGTDEQFF. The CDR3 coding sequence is TGCAGCGTGACGAGAACCGGGACTAGCGGGACCGATGAGCAGTTCTTC.

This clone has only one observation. The CDR3 reads CASSFGSPNEQYF. In DNA, the CDR3 is TGTGCCAGCAGCTTTGGTAGTCCCAACGAGCAGTACTTC. The genes are TRBV5-4 and TRBJ2-7, with D unclear. The CDR3 runs 13 residues. V dropped 2 bases and J dropped 5 bases, with 11 bases sitting between them. Germline assignment: CDR1 SGHNT and CDR2 YYREEE (reference sequence).

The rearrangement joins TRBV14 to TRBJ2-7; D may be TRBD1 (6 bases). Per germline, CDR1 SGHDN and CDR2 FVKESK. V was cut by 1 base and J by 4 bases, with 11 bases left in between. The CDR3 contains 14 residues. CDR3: CASSQGRGPYEQYF. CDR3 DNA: TGTGCCAGCAGCCAAGGCAGGGGCCCTTACGAGCAGTACTTC.

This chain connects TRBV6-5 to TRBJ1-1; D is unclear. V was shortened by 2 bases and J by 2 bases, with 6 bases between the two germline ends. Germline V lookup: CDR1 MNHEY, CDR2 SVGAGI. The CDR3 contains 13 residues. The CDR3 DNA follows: TGTGCCAGCAGTTACAGGCGCAACACTGAAGCTTTCTTT. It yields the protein CASSYRRNTEAFF.

The CDR3 reads CASTGGRKLFF. The CDR3 DNA follows: TGTGCCAGCACCGGGGGGCGAAAACTGTTTTTT. The chain carries TRBV21-1 and TRBJ1-4. TRBV21-1 is annotated as a pseudogene. There are 11 residues in the CDR3.

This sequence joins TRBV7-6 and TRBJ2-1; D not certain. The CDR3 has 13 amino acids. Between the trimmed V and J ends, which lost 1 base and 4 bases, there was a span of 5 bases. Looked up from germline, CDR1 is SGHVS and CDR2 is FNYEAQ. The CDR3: CASSLELYNEQFF. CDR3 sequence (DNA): TGTGCCAGCAGCTTAGAGCTTTACAATGAGCAGTTCTTC. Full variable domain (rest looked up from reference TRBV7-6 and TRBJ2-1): GAGVSQSPRYKVTKRGQDVALRCDPISGHVSLYWYRQALGQGPEFLTYFNYEAQQDKSGLPNDRFSAERPEGSISTLTIQRTEQRDSAMYRCASSLELYNEQFFGPGTRLTVL.

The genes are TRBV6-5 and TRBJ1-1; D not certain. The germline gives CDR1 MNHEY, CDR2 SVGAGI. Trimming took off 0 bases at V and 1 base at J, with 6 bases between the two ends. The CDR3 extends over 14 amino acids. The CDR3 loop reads CASSYSQANTEAFF. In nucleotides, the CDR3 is TGTGCCAGCAGTTACTCCCAGGCGAACACTGAAGCTTTCTTT.

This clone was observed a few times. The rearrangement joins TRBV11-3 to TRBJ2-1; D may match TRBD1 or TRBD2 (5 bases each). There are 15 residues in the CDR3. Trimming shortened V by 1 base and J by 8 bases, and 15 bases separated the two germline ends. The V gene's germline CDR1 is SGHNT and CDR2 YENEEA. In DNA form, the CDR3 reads TGTGCCAGCAGCTTAGCTCCCGGGACCAACGATGAGCAGTTCTTC. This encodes CASSLAPGTNDEQFF.

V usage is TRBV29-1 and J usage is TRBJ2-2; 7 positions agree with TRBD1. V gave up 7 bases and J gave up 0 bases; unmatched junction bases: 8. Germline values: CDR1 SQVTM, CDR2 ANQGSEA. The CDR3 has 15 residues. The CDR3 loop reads CSATPGQPNTGELFF. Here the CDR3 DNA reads TGCAGCGCTACCCCGGGACAGCCGAACACCGGGGAGCTGTTTTTT.

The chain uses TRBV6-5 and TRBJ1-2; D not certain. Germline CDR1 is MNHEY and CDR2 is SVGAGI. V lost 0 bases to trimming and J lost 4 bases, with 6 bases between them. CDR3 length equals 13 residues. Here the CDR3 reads CASSYSRVYGYTF. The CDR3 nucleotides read TGTGCCAGCAGTTACTCAAGAGTCTATGGCTACACCTTC.